This T cell receptor beta chain was captured in a study of OX40 agonist ivuxolimab in advanced cancers. This clone was detected a few times. Here immunoSEQ multiplex PCR was the method, and the copy in TCRdb shows in-frame clones only, minus some. The table lists over 70,000 clones, around 89% of them singletons. Germline CDR1 is MNHNY and CDR2 is SVGAGI (reference sequence). CDR3 length: 14 amino acids. Trimming took off 6 bases at V and 4 bases at J, with 13 bases between the two ends. J is TRBJ2-1 and V is TRBV6-6; D is tentatively TRBD1 or TRBD2 (5 bases each). The TCR was taken from an adult with an advanced solid tumor such as melanoma, head and neck, liver or kidney cancer. The sample was CD4+ or CD8+ T cells sorted from blood, taken in a trial of the OX40 agonist ivuxolimab. The CDR3 DNA reads as TGTGCCAGCAGACTCAGAGGGGTATACAATGAGCAGTTCTTC. It translates to CASRLRGVYNEQFF.